A single sample gave rise to the 10 T cell receptor beta chains below, sequenced in a study of blood T cell repertoires in COVID-19. Clones were read by immunoSEQ multiplex PCR, and TCRdb kept only the in-frame ones, dropping some. The sample lists around 200,000 clones; around 80% were seen once. The sample was peripheral blood. The receptors come from an older woman with acute or convalescent COVID-19.

The chain recombines TRBV6-5 with TRBJ1-4; D not certain. The germline gives CDR1 MNHEY, CDR2 SVGAGI. Trimming took off 6 bases at V and 7 bases at J, with 6 bases between the two ends. This CDR3 has 11 residues. The DNA of the CDR3 is TGTGCCAGCAGGTACCGTGAAAAACTGTTTTTT. Its protein is CASRYREKLFF.

This rearrangement joins TRBV7-9 to TRBJ2-7; TRBD2 aligns across 14 bases. The CDR3 contains 14 residues. The J segment lost 9 bases and the V segment lost 4 bases, leaving 5 bases of the junction unmatched. The germline V gene encodes CDR1 SEHNR and CDR2 FQNEAQ (reference sequence). The DNA of the CDR3 is TGTGCCAGCAGCTCCGGGACTAGCGGGAGAAGGCAGTACTTC. Amino acids: CASSSGTSGRRQYF.

The DNA of the CDR3 is TGTGCCAGCAGCTCCGGACAGACCTACGAGCAGTACTTC. Translating gives CASSSGQTYEQYF. The rearrangement uses TRBV5-5 and TRBJ2-7, with a weak D call TRBD1 (6 bases). This CDR3 spans 13 amino acids. The V and J ends lost 3 bases and 2 bases respectively, with 9 bases between them. CDR1 and CDR2 from the germline V gene are SGHKS and YYEKEE (reference sequence).

The chain uses TRBV12-3 or TRBV12-4 and TRBJ1-1, with unresolved D. Trimming removed 2 bases at V and 7 bases at J, with 8 bases between. CDR3 length: 12 residues. This CDR3 is CASSLTEVEAFF. In DNA, the CDR3 is TGTGCCAGCAGTTTAACAGAAGTTGAAGCTTTCTTT.

This clone appeared a single time. The chain recombines TRBV28 with TRBJ1-5; D gene uncertain. The CDR3 spans 13 residues. CDR1 MDHEN and CDR2 SYDVKM come from the germline V gene. V was shortened by 5 bases and J by 4 bases, with 9 bases between the two germline ends. CDR3 sequence reads: CASSETTNQPQHF. The CDR3 DNA reads as TGTGCCAGCAGTGAAACTACGAATCAGCCCCAGCATTTT.

This clone was observed a handful of times. The chain links TRBV7-9 to TRBJ2-5; 7 bases align to TRBD2. Germline V gene sequence: CDR1 SEHNR, CDR2 FQNEAQ (reference sequence). The J segment lost 3 bases and the V segment lost 7 bases, leaving 8 bases of the junction unmatched. The CDR3 has 14 amino acids. CDR3 in amino acids: CASKSQGGEETQYF. The CDR3 nucleotides are TGTGCCAGCAAATCTCAGGGAGGGGAAGAGACCCAGTACTTC.

This chain uses TRBV3-1 (or the pseudogene TRBV3-2) with TRBJ2-1; perhaps TRBD2 as D (5 bases). CDR3 length: 14 residues. V was pared by 4 bases and J by 1 base, with 8 bases between. Germline CDR1 and CDR2: LGHDT and YNNKEL (reference sequence). CDR3 amino acids: CASSPRGSYNEQFF. The CDR3 bases are TGTGCCAGCAGCCCTCGCGGGTCCTACAATGAGCAGTTCTTC.

This clone was observed a handful of times. This chain joins TRBV19 and TRBJ2-1; 14 bases map to TRBD2. With 1 base clipped from V and 7 bases from J, the junction kept 12 bases outside the gene matches. CDR1 LNHDA and CDR2 SQIVND come from the germline V gene (reference sequence). This CDR3 spans 19 amino acids. CDR3 in amino acids: CASSIGGGTSGSLRNEQFF. Here the CDR3 DNA reads TGTGCCAGTAGTATAGGGGGAGGGACTAGCGGGAGTCTAAGGAATGAGCAGTTCTTC.

The J gene is TRBJ2-7, the V gene TRBV15, with 8 bases aligning to TRBD1. CDR1 and CDR2 from the germline V gene are LNHNV and YYDKDF (reference sequence). Trimming removed 1 base from V and 4 bases from J; junction bases left unmatched: 3. This CDR3 has 14 amino acids. In nucleotides, the CDR3 is TGTGCCACCAGCAGAGCGGGACAGGTTTACGAGCAGTACTTC. Residues: CATSRAGQVYEQYF. Full variable domain (outside the CDR3, taken from reference TRBV15 and TRBJ2-7): DAMVIQNPRYQVTQFGKPVTLSCSQTLNHNVMYWYQQKSSQAPKLLFHYYDKDFNNEADTPDNFQSRRPNTSFCFLDIRSPGLGDTAMYLCATSRAGQVYEQYFGPGTRLTVT.

This clone was detected only once. Other DNA variants within this sample encode the same CDR3. The rearrangement uses TRBV7-6 and TRBJ1-6; a weak D match, TRBD1 (5 bases). The V and J ends lost 3 bases and 0 bases respectively, with 9 bases between them. Germline CDR1 SGHVS, CDR2 FNYEAQ. This CDR3 has 16 residues. CDR3 sequence reads: CASSLDTSSYNSPLHF. The CDR3 region has the DNA TGTGCCAGCAGCTTGGACACAAGCTCCTATAATTCACCCCTCCACTTT.